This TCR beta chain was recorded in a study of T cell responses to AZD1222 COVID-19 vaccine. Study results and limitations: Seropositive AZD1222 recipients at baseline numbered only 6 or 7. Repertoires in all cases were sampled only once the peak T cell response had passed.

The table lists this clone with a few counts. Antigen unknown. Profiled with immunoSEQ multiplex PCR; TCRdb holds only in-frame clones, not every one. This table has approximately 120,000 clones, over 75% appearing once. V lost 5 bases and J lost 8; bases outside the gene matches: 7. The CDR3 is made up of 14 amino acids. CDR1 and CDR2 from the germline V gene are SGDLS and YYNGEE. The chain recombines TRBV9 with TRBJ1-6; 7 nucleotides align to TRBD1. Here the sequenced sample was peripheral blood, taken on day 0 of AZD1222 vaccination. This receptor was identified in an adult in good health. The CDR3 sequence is CASSETGEDSPLHF. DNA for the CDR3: TGTGCCAGCAGTGAAACAGGGGAGGATTCACCCCTCCACTTT.